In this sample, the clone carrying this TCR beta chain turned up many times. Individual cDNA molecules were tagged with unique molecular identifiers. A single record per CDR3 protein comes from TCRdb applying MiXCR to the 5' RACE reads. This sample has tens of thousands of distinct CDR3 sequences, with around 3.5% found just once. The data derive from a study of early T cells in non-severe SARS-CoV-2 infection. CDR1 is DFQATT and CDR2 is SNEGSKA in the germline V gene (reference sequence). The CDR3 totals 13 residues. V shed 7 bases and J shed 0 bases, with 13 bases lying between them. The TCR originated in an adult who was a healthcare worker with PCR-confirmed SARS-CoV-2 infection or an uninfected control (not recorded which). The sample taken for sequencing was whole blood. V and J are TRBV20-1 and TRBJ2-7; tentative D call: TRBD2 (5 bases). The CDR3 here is CSVRTYTSYEQYF. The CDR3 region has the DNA TGCAGTGTTAGGACTTATACCTCCTACGAGCAGTACTTC.